This paragraph covers one T cell receptor beta chain sequence. This sample is drawn from a study of blood T cell repertoires in COVID-19. Across the study: Specimens from acute and convalescent COVID-19 originated in the United States, Italy and Spain. In each case, the material was cDNA or gDNA derived from T cells, B-cell-depleted T cells, or PBMCs.

Generated by immunoSEQ multiplex PCR, the TCRdb table keeps only in-frame clones and is missing some. In the table there are 250,000 to 350,000 clones, about 87% of which are singletons. This CDR3 comprises 17 residues. J gave up 2 bases and V 1 base, and 6 bases lay outside the gene matches. From germline, CDR1 is SGHVS and CDR2 FNYEAQ. The chain joins TRBV7-6 to TRBJ2-3, with 10 bases that match TRBD2. Material for sequencing was peripheral blood. This TCR derives from a woman aged 45-65 years with COVID-19, enrolled during active disease. As DNA, the CDR3 is TGTGCCAGCAGCTTAGGTCTAGCGGGAGTCGTCACAGATACGCAGTATTTT. This gives the protein CASSLGLAGVVTDTQYF.